The entry that follows covers one T cell receptor (beta chain) sequence. The primer mix had 60 Vbeta and 13 Jbeta primers. This table comes from immunoSEQ multiplex PCR, and its TCRdb copy is limited to in-frame clones, with some not included. The data show about 180,000 clones, about four fifths seen once. The CDR3 extends over 14 amino acids. The V gene lost 1 base and the J gene lost 0 bases, with 9 bases spanning the gap. Per the germline V gene, CDR1 is GTSNPN and CDR2 is SVGIG (reference sequence). This sample is drawn from a study of cytomegalovirus exposure and HLA in healthy donors. The V call is TRBV30, the J call TRBJ1-1, with D possibly being TRBD1 (6 bases). Sequenced input: PBMCs. The TCR comes from a man aged 35-49 years in good health and CMV-seronegative. The CDR3 coding sequence is TGTGCCTGGAGTGCGACAGGCCTGAACACTGAAGCTTTCTTT. The encoded protein is CAWSATGLNTEAFF. Full variable domain (missing parts from reference TRBV30 and TRBJ1-1): SQTIHQWPATLVQPVGSPLSLECTVEGTSNPNLYWYRQAAGRGLQLLFYSVGIGQISSEVPQNLSASRPQDRQFILSSKKLLLSDSGFYLCAWSATGLNTEAFFGQGTRLTVV.